Presented here are 27 T cell receptor beta chains from one specimen sequenced in a study of blood T cell repertoires in COVID-19. Libraries were prepared by immunoSEQ multiplex PCR; TCRdb keeps only in-frame clonotypes and omits some of them. The sample holds some 120,000 clones, about 81% seen once. Sequenced sample: peripheral blood. These receptors came from a man in his sixties or seventies with acute or convalescent COVID-19.

The rearrangement uses TRBV10-3 and TRBJ2-7, with 10 bases identical to TRBD2. After removal of 10 bases from V and 7 bases from J, the junction contained 13 bases not matched to a gene. Germline CDR1 and CDR2: ENHRY and SYGVKD. This CDR3 region has 14 residues. The CDR3 nucleotides are TGTGCCACCCTAGCGGGAGACGGGGGAGAAGAGCAGTACTTC. The encoded protein is CATLAGDGGEEQYF.

The rearrangement joins TRBV11-2 to TRBJ1-1; D might be TRBD1 (5 bases). The length of the CDR3 is 14 residues. Trimming cost V 7 bases and J 5 bases, with 17 bases left between them. CDR1 and CDR2 (germline): SGHAT, FQNNGV. DNA of the CDR3: TGTGCCAGCACCTTGAAGGTTCCAGGGACTGAAGCTTTCTTT. The encoded protein is CASTLKVPGTEAFF.

This chain uses TRBV19 with TRBJ1-5; D gene unclear. Germline lookup yields CDR1 LNHDA and CDR2 SQIVND (reference sequence). The CDR3 is 13 amino acids. Between the trimmed V and J ends, which lost 7 bases and 1 base, there was a span of 8 bases. CDR3 in amino acids: CASTHASNQPQHF. The CDR3 DNA reads TGTGCCAGTACCCATGCGAGCAATCAGCCCCAGCATTTT.

The rearrangement uses TRBV15 and TRBJ1-2, with D unresolved. Germline CDR1 reads LNHNV; CDR2 reads YYDKDF (reference sequence). CDR3 size: 14 residues. With 1 base removed from V and 7 bases from J, the gap between germline ends came to 13 bases. In nucleotides, the CDR3 is TGTGCCACCAGCAGAGCCGGCAGTCCAGGTGGCTACACCTTC. Amino acids: CATSRAGSPGGYTF.

The chain combines TRBV3-1 (or the pseudogene TRBV3-2) with TRBJ2-7; TRBD2 aligns across 10 bases. The junction had 11 bases not matched to a gene; V was cut back by 7 bases and J by 2 bases. The CDR3 consists of 16 residues. Germline V lookup: CDR1 LGHDT, CDR2 YNNKEL (reference sequence). This CDR3 reads CASISGTSERTYEQYF. CDR3 in DNA: TGTGCCAGCATCTCCGGGACTAGCGAGAGGACCTACGAGCAGTACTTC.

This chain uses TRBV3-1 (or the pseudogene TRBV3-2) with TRBJ2-5; D unresolved. The CDR3 covers 12 residues. The V end was cut by 1 base, the J end by 5 bases, with 5 bases between. CDR1 is LGHDT and CDR2 is YNNKEL in the germline V gene (reference sequence). This CDR3 is CASSQVPETQYF. The CDR3 DNA sequence: TGTGCCAGCAGCCAAGTCCCTGAGACCCAGTACTTC.

The chain carries TRBV5-1 and TRBJ2-1; TRBD2 matches 7 bases. CDR3 size: 16 residues. Germline-derived CDR1 and CDR2 are SGHRS and YFSETQ. V lost 6 bases, J lost 3 bases, and 12 bases stayed unmatched. The CDR3 nucleotides are TGCGCCAGCACGAGCGGGGTTGGAGCGGACTACAATGAGCAGTTCTTC. Translated, it gives CASTSGVGADYNEQFF.

This rearrangement joins TRBV5-5 to TRBJ2-3; the match to TRBD2 covers 9 bases. The CDR3 runs 15 residues. V lost 3 bases and J lost 2; bases outside the gene matches: 4. CDR1 SGHKS and CDR2 YYEKEE come from the germline V gene (reference sequence). The CDR3 DNA is TGTGCCAGCAGCTCGGCGGGGGGGAACACAGATACGCAGTATTTT. Protein: CASSSAGGNTDTQYF.

This clone was seen once. This chain links TRBV5-6 with TRBJ2-1; D remains ambiguous. The CDR3 loop spans 15 amino acids. CDR1 and CDR2 from the germline V gene are SGHDT and YYEEEE. The germline V and J ends were trimmed by 0 bases and 4 bases, with 11 bases remaining between them. The CDR3 here is CASSLVELRYNEQFF. The CDR3 nucleotides read TGTGCCAGCAGCTTGGTCGAGCTGCGGTACAATGAGCAGTTCTTC.

The J gene is TRBJ2-2, the V gene TRBV18; unclear D gene. CDR3 length equals 16 residues. From germline, CDR1 is KGHSH and CDR2 LQKENI. V was trimmed by 4 bases and J by 0 bases, leaving 12 bases between them. CDR3 nucleotides: TGTGCCAGCTCACGGTCCCAGACTGCGAACACCGGGGAGCTGTTTTTT. Translated: CASSRSQTANTGELFF.

The V gene is TRBV6-6, the J gene TRBJ1-6; TRBD1 matches 8 bases. V shed 6 bases, J shed 8 bases, and the junction held 3 bases outside the gene matches. The CDR3 extends over 13 amino acids. Germline CDR1 is MNHNY and CDR2 is SVGAGI (reference sequence). The CDR3 coding sequence is TGTGCCAGCAGGACAGGGGTCGATTCACCCCTCCACTTT. Translated, it gives CASRTGVDSPLHF.

The CDR3 is CASSFVAGLGEKLFF. In DNA, the CDR3 is TGTGCCAGCAGCTTCGTGGCAGGCTTGGGTGAAAAACTGTTTTTT. J is TRBJ1-4 and V is TRBV5-5; D not resolved. Germline V lookup: CDR1 SGHKS, CDR2 YYEKEE (reference sequence). This CDR3 contains 15 residues. Between the trimmed V and J ends, which lost 2 bases and 7 bases, there was a span of 15 bases.

V is TRBV7-6 and J is TRBJ2-1; 7 bases line up with TRBD2. Germline assignment: CDR1 SGHVS and CDR2 FNYEAQ. The CDR3 loop spans 15 amino acids. V gave up 1 base and J gave up 7 bases; unmatched junction bases: 7. The CDR3: CASSLVGGGDNEQFF. The CDR3 DNA reads TGTGCCAGCAGCTTAGTCGGCGGGGGAGATAATGAGCAGTTCTTC.

This sequence joins TRBV29-1 and TRBJ2-3, with D possibly being TRBD1 (6 bases). This CDR3 spans 13 amino acids. The V gene's germline CDR1 is SQVTM and CDR2 ANQGSEA. V was clipped by 0 bases and J by 7 bases, with 11 bases between them. The CDR3 protein is CSVEDWTDNTQYF. The DNA for the CDR3 is TGCAGCGTTGAAGATTGGACAGACAATACGCAGTATTTT.

The chain has TRBV9 and TRBJ1-1; D is unresolved. Germline V CDR1 and CDR2: SGDLS, YYNGEE. Trimming stripped 0 bases from V and 0 bases from J, with 6 bases between. The CDR3 runs 14 residues. CDR3 DNA: TGTGCCAGCAGCGTAGAGGCGGTGAACACTGAAGCTTTCTTT. This sequence encodes CASSVEAVNTEAFF.

The chain recombines TRBV12-5 with TRBJ1-5; TRBD1 is a possible D gene (6 bases). Germline CDR1 LGHNT, CDR2 FRNRAP. V lost 0 bases to trimming and J lost 5 bases, with 11 bases between them. This CDR3 comprises 15 residues. The CDR3 is CASGLVRGGHQPQHF. CDR3 in DNA: TGTGCTAGTGGTTTGGTACGGGGGGGCCATCAGCCCCAGCATTTT.

A few counts support this clone. This chain uses TRBV6-1 with TRBJ1-2; weak D call: TRBD1 (5 bases). Germline V gene data show CDR1 as MNHNS and CDR2 as SASEGT. The CDR3 is 13 amino acids. Trimming cost V 3 bases and J 3 bases, with 8 bases left between them. CDR3 nucleotide sequence: TGTGCCAGCAGTGAGGACACGTACTATGGCTACACCTTC. Its protein is CASSEDTYYGYTF.

The CDR3 protein is CASSEGPDEAFF. In nucleotides, the CDR3 is TGTGCCAGCAGTGAAGGGCCCGATGAAGCTTTCTTT. The chain joins TRBV2 to TRBJ1-1; D remains ambiguous. CDR1 and CDR2 from the germline V gene are SNHLY and FYNNEI. CDR3 length: 12 residues. The V and J ends lost 1 base and 7 bases respectively, with 7 bases between them.

The chain joins TRBV10-3 to TRBJ2-7; 9 bases fit TRBD2. This CDR3 is built from 14 residues. V trimming: 10 bases; J trimming: 7 bases; junction bases outside the gene matches: 14. From germline, CDR1 is ENHRY and CDR2 SYGVKD. DNA for the CDR3: TGTGCCACCGGTAGCGGGGGCCCCCCGGTGGAGCAGTACTTC. Protein sequence: CATGSGGPPVEQYF.

The V call is TRBV28, the J call TRBJ1-5; TRBD1 aligns across 12 bases. The V gene's germline CDR1 is MDHEN and CDR2 SYDVKM. The CDR3 length is 16 residues. Losses at the gene ends were 2 bases for V and 6 bases for J; bases not matched to a gene: 5. The CDR3 is CASSLGGTGGSQPQHF. CDR3 in DNA: TGTGCCAGCAGTTTAGGAGGGACAGGGGGCAGTCAGCCCCAGCATTTT.

CDR3 bases: TGTGCCAGCAGCCCGACTCATACGACCGCAAACACCATATATTTT. This sequence encodes CASSPTHTTANTIYF. The gene calls are TRBV7-2 and TRBJ1-3; D ambiguous. The CDR3 extends over 15 amino acids. CDR1 SGHTA and CDR2 FQGNSA come from the germline V gene. Trimming stripped 5 bases from V and 6 bases from J, with 17 bases between.

The chain carries TRBV28 and TRBJ2-7; tentatively, D is TRBD1 (6 bases). Per germline, CDR1 MDHEN and CDR2 SYDVKM. This CDR3 is 15 amino acids long. The ends were cut back, 2 bases at V and 1 base at J, with 12 bases in the middle. The CDR3 bases are TGTGCCAGCAGTTTACCCGGGACACTTTCCTACGAGCAGTACTTC. It yields the protein CASSLPGTLSYEQYF.

The chain recombines TRBV5-5 with TRBJ1-4, with TRBD1 matching 8 bases. J lost 4 bases, V lost 1 base, and 0 bases had no gene match. The germline V gene encodes CDR1 SGHKS and CDR2 YYEKEE (reference sequence). There are 14 residues in the CDR3. CDR3 protein: CASSLTGGNEKLFF. The CDR3 region has the DNA TGTGCCAGCAGCTTGACAGGGGGTAATGAAAAACTGTTTTTT.

The chain joins TRBV2 to TRBJ1-4, with 7 bases identical to TRBD1. V dropped 10 bases and J dropped 7; count of bases not matched to a gene: 15. Germline V CDR1 and CDR2: SNHLY, FYNNEI. The CDR3 totals 15 residues. The CDR3 loop is CATEGTEGGSEKLFF. CDR3 coding DNA: TGTGCCACCGAGGGGACAGAGGGTGGTAGTGAAAAACTGTTTTTT.

The rearrangement links TRBV19 to TRBJ1-2, with D perhaps matching TRBD1 (5 bases). The CDR3 consists of 15 residues. CDR1 is LNHDA and CDR2 is SQIVND in the germline V gene (reference sequence). With 3 bases removed from V and 2 bases from J, the gap between germline ends came to 13 bases. CDR3 sequence reads: CASSITPGLNYGYTF. The CDR3 nucleotides are TGTGCCAGTAGTATCACCCCAGGGCTCAACTATGGCTACACCTTC.

This chain joins TRBV2 and TRBJ2-3; 8 bases align to TRBD2. Germline V CDR1 and CDR2: SNHLY, FYNNEI. Trimming took 5 bases from V and 6 from J; bases not matched to a gene: 7. The CDR3 loop spans 14 amino acids. This chain's CDR3 is CASSPTSGGDTQYF. CDR3 nucleotide sequence: TGTGCCAGCAGTCCCACTAGCGGAGGTGATACGCAGTATTTT.

In its sample, this clone was seen a few times. The chain uses TRBV2 and TRBJ1-2, with D tentatively TRBD1 (5 bases). V was clipped by 5 bases and J by 4 bases, with 14 bases between them. Germline CDR1 reads SNHLY; CDR2 reads FYNNEI. CDR3 size: 14 residues. The CDR3 spells CASSYDSLIYGYTF. The CDR3 bases are TGTGCCAGCAGTTACGACAGCCTCATCTATGGCTACACCTTC.